The 25 T cell receptor beta chains given below trace back to one sample, sequenced in a study of T cells in Graves' hyperthyroidism and ophthalmopathy (dated by TCRdb to between 2019 and 2020). Library preparation used multiplex PCR. TCRdb shows the sequencer as Illumina HiSeq 2000. Amplification of TCR beta CDR3 regions was carried out from RNA transcripts. For the first round of RT-PCR on the TCR CDR3, the HTBI primer set was used together with the Qiagen OneStep RT-PCR kit. TCRdb reran the public reads through fastp at Q25 and MiXCR, keeping productive beta chains. Merged by CDR3 protein, the rows form single entries marked with the most common genes and DNA. The sample table records fewer than 300,000 distinct CDR3 sequences; roughly 15% of these occur just once. The ten biggest clones cover about 30% of the sample. The sequenced sample was blood. These receptor sequences come from a woman aged 50 to 60 with Graves' hyperthyroidism that later progressed to Graves' ophthalmopathy.

This clonotype came up many times. The V and J genes are TRBV4-1 and TRBJ2-6; no definite D call. Germline V gives CDR1 MGHRA, CDR2 YSYEKL. The CDR3 sequence is 16 residues long. The V end was cut by 0 bases, the J end by 0 bases, with 6 bases between. The CDR3 loop reads CASSQDRGSGANVLTF. The CDR3 DNA reads TGCGCCAGCAGCCAAGATCGTGGCTCTGGGGCCAACGTCCTGACTTTC.

This clonotype was counted only a few times. V is TRBV6-6 and J is TRBJ1-5; the D gene is possibly TRBD1 (6 bases). Trimming shortened V by 2 bases and J by 4 bases, and 18 bases separated the two germline ends. Germline V gene sequence: CDR1 MNHNY, CDR2 SVGAGI (reference sequence). The CDR3 loop spans 17 amino acids. The CDR3 region is CASSYRWQERGNQPQHF. The CDR3 DNA reads TGTGCCAGCAGTTACCGGTGGCAGGAGAGGGGGAATCAGCCCCAGCATTTT.

The chain links TRBV4-1 to TRBJ2-3; D is unresolved. Trimming shortened V by 1 base and J by 0 bases, and 5 bases separated the two germline ends. Germline lookup yields CDR1 MGHRA and CDR2 YSYEKL. The CDR3 runs 14 residues. This chain's CDR3 is CASSQAGSTDTQYF. The DNA of the CDR3 is TGCGCCAGCAGCCAAGCCGGGAGCACAGATACGCAGTATTTT.

This clonotype was picked up many times. The chain carries TRBV28 and TRBJ2-5; weak D call: TRBD1 (6 bases). CDR3 length: 13 amino acids. The V gene lost 5 bases and the J gene lost 5 bases, with 12 bases spanning the gap. The germline CDR1 and CDR2 sequences are MDHEN and SYDVKM. CDR3 DNA sequence: TGTGCCAGCAGTCACCGGGACACGGAGACCCAGTACTTC. This codes for CASSHRDTETQYF. The whole variable domain, filled in from reference TRBV28 and TRBJ2-5, reads DVKVTQSSRYLVKRTGEKVFLECVQDMDHENMFWYRQDPGLGLRLIYFSYDVKMKEKGDIPEGYSVSREKKERFSLILESASTNQTSMYLCASSHRDTETQYFGPGTRLLVL.

This clonotype appeared many times. V usage is TRBV7-2 and J usage is TRBJ2-2; D ambiguous. CDR1 is SGHTA and CDR2 is FQGNSA in the germline V gene. Trimming cost V 1 base and J 6 bases, with 12 bases left between them. The CDR3 contains 15 residues. The CDR3 nucleotides read TGTGCCAGCAGCTTAGGGACCCCCAGCGCCGGGGAGCTGTTTTTT. Its translation is CASSLGTPSAGELFF. The entire variable domain, with the rest obtained from reference TRBV7-2 and TRBJ2-2, is as follows: GAGVSQSPSNKVTEKGKDVELRCDPISGHTALYWYRQSLGQGLEFLIYFQGNSAPDKSGLPSDRFSAERTGGSVSTLTIQRTQQEDSAVYLCASSLGTPSAGELFFGEGSRLTVL.

CDR3 loop: CASRTGTSGTDTQYF. Here the CDR3 DNA reads TGTGCCAGCCGCACCGGGACTAGCGGGACAGATACGCAGTATTTT. This chain joins TRBV28 and TRBJ2-3; 12 nucleotides line up with TRBD2. The germline V gene encodes CDR1 MDHEN and CDR2 SYDVKM. The CDR3 has 15 residues. V trimming: 8 bases; J trimming: 3 bases; junction bases outside the gene matches: 6.

This clonotype was counted between two and nine times. The chain recombines TRBV25-1 with TRBJ2-1, with D possibly being TRBD1 (6 bases). The V gene lost 6 bases and the J gene lost 1 base, with 10 bases spanning the gap. The CDR3 is made up of 14 amino acids. CDR1 is MGHDK and CDR2 is SYGVNS in the germline V gene. The CDR3 loop is CASRLQGSYNEQFF. CDR3 in DNA: TGTGCCAGCAGGCTACAGGGTTCCTACAATGAGCAGTTCTTC. Full variable domain (missing parts from reference TRBV25-1 and TRBJ2-1): EADIYQTPRYLVIGTGKKITLECSQTMGHDKMYWYQQDPGMELHLIHYSYGVNSTEKGDLSSESTVSRIRTEHFPLTLESARPSHTSQYLCASRLQGSYNEQFFGPGTRLTVL.

This rearrangement joins TRBV12-3 or TRBV12-4 to TRBJ1-2, with 7 bases that match TRBD1. The CDR3 consists of 16 residues. V shed 7 bases and J 6 bases; nucleotides not matched to a gene: 17. CDR3 sequence: CASTRTRQGSPNGYTF. CDR3 sequence (DNA): TGTGCCAGCACTCGTACCCGACAGGGATCGCCGAATGGCTACACCTTC.

This clonotype was recorded at least ten times. This rearrangement joins TRBV19 to TRBJ2-1, with TRBD2 identical over 12 bases. The CDR3 is made up of 15 amino acids. CDR1 and CDR2 from the germline V gene are LNHDA and SQIVND (reference sequence). Trimming took 7 bases from V and 7 from J; bases not matched to a gene: 8. In DNA form, the CDR3 reads TGTGCCAGTACCCTGGGGACTAGCGGGTTGAATGAGCAGTTCTTC. This codes for CASTLGTSGLNEQFF.

The V call is TRBV12-3 or TRBV12-4, the J call TRBJ1-6; D possibly corresponds to TRBD1 (6 bases). V was shortened by 4 bases and J by 9 bases, with 10 bases between the two germline ends. This CDR3 region has 13 residues. The CDR3 loop is CASSSGQFSPLHF. For the CDR3, the DNA is TGTGCCAGCAGTTCCGGACAGTTTTCACCCCTCCACTTT.

The chain carries TRBV29-1 and TRBJ2-1; D possibly corresponds to TRBD2 (5 bases). Germline lookup yields CDR1 SQVTM and CDR2 ANQGSEA. Trimming removed 8 bases from V and 1 base from J, with 15 bases in between. The CDR3 length is 14 residues. The CDR3 DNA sequence: TGCAGCACTCGGCAGCGGATTTCCTACAATGAGCAGTTCTTC. It is translated as CSTRQRISYNEQFF.

Ten or more counts support this clonotype. The chain carries TRBV20-1 and TRBJ2-1; D remains unclear. The CDR3 runs to 11 residues. Trimming pared 6 bases from V and 8 bases from J, leaving 11 bases between. The germline gives CDR1 DFQATT, CDR2 SNEGSKA (reference sequence). The CDR3 loop reads CSAPPVDEQFF. The DNA for the CDR3 is TGCAGTGCCCCTCCAGTGGATGAGCAGTTCTTC.

The genes are TRBV3-1 and TRBJ2-1; TRBD2 aligns across 7 bases. Losses at the gene ends were 4 bases for V and 10 bases for J; bases not matched to a gene: 10. In germline, CDR1 is LGHDT, CDR2 YNNKEL (reference sequence). The CDR3 extends over 14 amino acids. As DNA, the CDR3 is TGTGCCAGCAGCCGGGGCGCGGGAGAGGCGGAGCAGTTCTTC. It is translated as CASSRGAGEAEQFF.

This clonotype was observed once. As the CDR3 is not closed by the conserved phenylalanine or tryptophan, this likely results from a read error. The DNA for the CDR3 is TGTGCCAGCAGCCAGGATGAGGGCTCCTACGAGCAGTACCTC. Protein: CASSQDEGSYEQYL. The chain links TRBV3-1 to TRBJ2-7, with D maybe TRBD2 (5 bases). In germline, CDR1 is LGHDT, CDR2 YNNKEL (reference sequence). The V gene lost 3 bases and the J gene lost 0 bases, with 9 bases spanning the gap. CDR3 length: 14 amino acids.

V is TRBV3-1 and J is TRBJ1-6, with D possibly being TRBD1 (6 bases). This CDR3 is 15 amino acids long. Germline CDR1 LGHDT, CDR2 YNNKEL (reference sequence). With 1 base removed from V and 11 bases from J, the gap between germline ends came to 15 bases. The CDR3 coding sequence is TGTGCCAGCAGCCAAGGGACAGCCACCAATCCACCCCTCCACTTT. As protein: CASSQGTATNPPLHF.

This clonotype has just a few counts. The chain uses TRBV4-2 and TRBJ2-1; D may be TRBD2 (5 bases). This CDR3 is built from 16 residues. Germline V gene sequence: CDR1 LGHNA, CDR2 YNFKEQ. V lost 1 base and J 4 bases, leaving 14 bases between the germline ends. CDR3 DNA sequence: TGTGCCAGCAGCCAAGGGGGTAGCGAGATTTACAATGAGCAGTTCTTC. Encoded protein: CASSQGGSEIYNEQFF.

This clonotype was recorded many times. V gene TRBV7-9 combines with J gene TRBJ1-4; D may be TRBD1 (6 bases). Trimming took off 0 bases at V and 0 bases at J, with 11 bases between the two ends. CDR1 is SEHNR, CDR2 FQNEAQ, per germline (reference sequence). The CDR3 sequence is 17 residues long. The CDR3 loop is CASSLAQGTSTNEKLFF. The CDR3 DNA sequence: TGTGCCAGCAGCTTAGCACAGGGAACCTCAACTAATGAAAAACTGTTTTTT.

Ten or more counts support this clonotype. The rearrangement uses TRBV7-9 and TRBJ2-1; 7 positions agree with TRBD2. There are 15 residues in the CDR3. Looked up from germline, CDR1 is SEHNR and CDR2 is FQNEAQ (reference sequence). Trimming cost V 5 bases and J 3 bases; bases outside gene matches: 7. CDR3 loop: CASSPKTSSYNEQFF. The DNA for the CDR3 is TGTGCCAGCAGCCCAAAGACTAGCAGCTACAATGAGCAGTTCTTC.

This clonotype was observed at least ten times. This chain links TRBV30 with TRBJ2-1, with TRBD2 matching over 8 bases. This CDR3 spans 12 amino acids. The V gene end was trimmed by 6 bases and the J gene end by 4 bases; junction bases not matched to a gene: 2. The germline V gene encodes CDR1 GTSNPN and CDR2 SVGIG (reference sequence). CDR3: CACAGGYNEQFF. The CDR3 coding sequence is TGTGCCTGTGCGGGAGGTTACAATGAGCAGTTCTTC. Full variable domain (remainder filled in from reference TRBV30 and TRBJ2-1): SQTIHQWPATLVQPVGSPLSLECTVEGTSNPNLYWYRQAAGRGLQLLFYSVGIGQISSEVPQNLSASRPQDRQFILSSKKLLLSDSGFYLCACAGGYNEQFFGPGTRLTVL.

This clonotype was seen repeatedly, ten times or more. The chain carries TRBV5-1 and TRBJ2-7, with D possibly TRBD2 on 6 matching bases. Trimming pared 2 bases from V and 6 bases from J, leaving 9 bases between. This CDR3 is 12 amino acids long. CDR1 is SGHRS and CDR2 is YFSETQ in the germline V gene. The CDR3 spells CASSFLGGEQYF. The CDR3 DNA reads TGCGCCAGCAGCTTTCTCGGGGGCGAGCAGTACTTC.

This clonotype has a handful of counts. This chain connects TRBV9 to TRBJ2-7, with TRBD2 matching over 11 bases. Germline values: CDR1 SGDLS, CDR2 YYNGEE. J lost 7 bases, V lost 3 bases, and 9 bases had no gene match. This CDR3 comprises 15 residues. The CDR3 DNA follows: TGTGCCAGCAGCGGGGGGACTAGCGGTTCCAGGGAGCAGTACTTC. Encoded protein: CASSGGTSGSREQYF. Variable domain in full (rest from reference TRBV9 and TRBJ2-7): DSGVTQTPKHLITATGQRVTLRCSPRSGDLSVYWYQQSLDQGLQFLIQYYNGEERAKGNILERFSAQQFPDLHSELNLSSLELGDSALYFCASSGGTSGSREQYFGPGTRLTVT.

Points on this clonotype: The junction and the germline gene differ at one end; a read error may be behind it. The J gene is TRBJ1-5, the V gene TRBV5-1, with 7 bases aligning to TRBD1. The CDR3 consists of 16 residues. From germline, CDR1 is SGHRS and CDR2 YFSETQ. The CDR3 sequence is CASSSGTATQNQPQHF. CDR3 nucleotides: TGTGCCAGCAGTTCCGGGACAGCGACACAAAATCAGCCCCAGCATTTT.

This clonotype was detected many times. The chain combines TRBV5-1 with TRBJ1-3; D unresolved. This CDR3 region has 14 residues. Trimming stripped 0 bases from V and 1 base from J, with 5 bases between. The V gene's germline CDR1 is SGHRS and CDR2 YFSETQ. Here the CDR3 DNA reads TGCGCCAGCAGCTTGGTGGGGTCTGGAAACACCATATATTTT. This sequence encodes CASSLVGSGNTIYF. Together with reference TRBV5-1 and TRBJ1-3, the CDR3 gives the full variable domain: KAGVTQTPRYLIKTRGQQVTLSCSPISGHRSVSWYQQTPGQGLQFLFEYFSETQRNKGNFPGRFSGRQFSNSRSEMNVSTLELGDSALYLCASSLVGSGNTIYFGEGSWLTVV.

Ten or more counts support this clonotype. The V and J genes are TRBV20-1 and TRBJ2-1, with D possibly TRBD2 on 6 matching bases. Germline CDR1 is DFQATT and CDR2 is SNEGSKA (reference sequence). Trimming removed 1 base from V and 8 bases from J, with 18 bases in between. The CDR3 loop spans 15 amino acids. The CDR3 DNA follows: TGCAGTGCTAGAGGAGAAGCGGGTGTTTGGGATGAGCAGTTCTTC. Protein product: CSARGEAGVWDEQFF.

This clonotype was seen ten or more times. This sequence joins TRBV2 and TRBJ2-7; weak D call: TRBD1 (6 bases). The CDR3 length is 15 residues. The germline V gene has CDR1 SNHLY and CDR2 FYNNEI. Trimming pared 3 bases from V and 7 bases from J, leaving 19 bases between. The CDR3 reads CASSDGTQGQQEQYF. For the CDR3, the DNA is TGTGCCAGCAGTGACGGGACCCAGGGGCAGCAGGAGCAGTACTTC.